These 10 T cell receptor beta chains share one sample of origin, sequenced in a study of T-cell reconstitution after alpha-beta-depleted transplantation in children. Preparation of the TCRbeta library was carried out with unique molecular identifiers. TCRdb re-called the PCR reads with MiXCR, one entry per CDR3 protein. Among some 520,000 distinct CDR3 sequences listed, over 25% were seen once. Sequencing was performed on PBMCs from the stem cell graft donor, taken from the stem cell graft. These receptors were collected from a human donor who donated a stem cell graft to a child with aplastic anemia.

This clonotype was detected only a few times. For the CDR3, the DNA is TGCAGTGCTCCTCCGACTAGCGGGAGAGGTGATACGCAGTATTTT. Its translation: CSAPPTSGRGDTQYF. V and J are TRBV20-1 and TRBJ2-3, with 12 bases identical to TRBD2. This CDR3 region has 15 residues. V gave up 5 bases and J gave up 6 bases; unmatched junction bases: 9. CDR1 is DFQATT and CDR2 is SNEGSKA in the germline V gene (reference sequence).

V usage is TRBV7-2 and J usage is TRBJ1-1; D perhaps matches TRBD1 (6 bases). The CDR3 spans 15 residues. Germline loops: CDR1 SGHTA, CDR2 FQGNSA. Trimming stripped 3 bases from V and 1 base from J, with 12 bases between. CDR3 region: CASSFNQGRNTEAFF. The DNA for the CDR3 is TGTGCCAGCAGCTTTAATCAGGGGCGGAACACTGAAGCTTTCTTT.

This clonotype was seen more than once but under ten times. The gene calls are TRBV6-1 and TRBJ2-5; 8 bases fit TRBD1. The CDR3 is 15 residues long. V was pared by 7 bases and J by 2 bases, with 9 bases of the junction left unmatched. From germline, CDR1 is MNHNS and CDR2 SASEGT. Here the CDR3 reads CASTLFWDRQETQYF. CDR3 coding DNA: TGTGCCAGCACCTTGTTTTGGGACAGGCAAGAGACCCAGTACTTC.

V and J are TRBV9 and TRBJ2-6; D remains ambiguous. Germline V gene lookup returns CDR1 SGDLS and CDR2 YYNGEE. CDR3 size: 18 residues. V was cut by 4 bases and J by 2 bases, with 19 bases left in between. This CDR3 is CASSLRTGPPAGANVLTF. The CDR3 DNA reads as TGTGCCAGCAGCCTACGAACCGGGCCCCCAGCTGGGGCCAACGTCCTGACTTTC.

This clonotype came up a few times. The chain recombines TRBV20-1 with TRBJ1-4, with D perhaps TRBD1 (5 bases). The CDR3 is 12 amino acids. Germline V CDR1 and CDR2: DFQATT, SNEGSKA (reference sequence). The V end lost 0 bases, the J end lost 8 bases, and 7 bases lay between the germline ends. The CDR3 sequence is CSARESGEKLFF. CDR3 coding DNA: TGCAGTGCTAGAGAGTCAGGGGAAAAACTGTTTTTT.

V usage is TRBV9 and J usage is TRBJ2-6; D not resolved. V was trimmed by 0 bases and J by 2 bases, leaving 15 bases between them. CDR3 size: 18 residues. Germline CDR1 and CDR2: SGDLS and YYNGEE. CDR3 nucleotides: TGTGCCAGCAGCGTAGATTTACGGTCCCACGCTGGGGCCAACGTCCTGACTTTC. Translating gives CASSVDLRSHAGANVLTF.

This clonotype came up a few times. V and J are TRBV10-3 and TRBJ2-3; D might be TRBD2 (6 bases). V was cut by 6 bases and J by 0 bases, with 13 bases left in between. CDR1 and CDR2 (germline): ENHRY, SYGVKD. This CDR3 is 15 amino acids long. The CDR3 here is CAIRPSVSSTDTQYF. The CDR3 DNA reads TGTGCCATCAGACCTAGCGTTTCTAGCACAGATACGCAGTATTTT.

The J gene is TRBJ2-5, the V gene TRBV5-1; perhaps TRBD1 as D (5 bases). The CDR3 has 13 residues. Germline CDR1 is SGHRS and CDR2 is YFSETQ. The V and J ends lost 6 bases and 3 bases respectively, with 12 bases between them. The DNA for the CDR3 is TGCGCCAGCACCACAGGCGGCAAAGAGACCCAGTACTTC. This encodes CASTTGGKETQYF.

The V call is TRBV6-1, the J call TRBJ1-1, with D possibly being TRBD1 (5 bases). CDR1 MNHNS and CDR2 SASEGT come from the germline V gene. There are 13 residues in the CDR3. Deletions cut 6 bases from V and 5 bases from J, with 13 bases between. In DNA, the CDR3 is TGTGCCAGCAGACCCGGGACGCGGACTGAAGCTTTCTTT. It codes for CASRPGTRTEAFF.

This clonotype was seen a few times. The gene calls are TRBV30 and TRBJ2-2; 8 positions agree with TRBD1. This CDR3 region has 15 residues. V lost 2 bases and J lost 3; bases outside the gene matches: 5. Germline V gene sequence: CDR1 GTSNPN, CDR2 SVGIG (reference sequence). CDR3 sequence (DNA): TGTGCCTGGAGTACCCGGACAGGGTACACCGGGGAGCTGTTTTTT. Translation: CAWSTRTGYTGELFF. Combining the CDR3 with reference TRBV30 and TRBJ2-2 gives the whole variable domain SQTIHQWPATLVQPVGSPLSLECTVEGTSNPNLYWYRQAAGRGLQLLFYSVGIGQISSEVPQNLSASRPQDRQFILSSKKLLLSDSGFYLCAWSTRTGYTGELFFGEGSRLTVL.